This T cell receptor (beta chain) is drawn from a study of blood T cell repertoires in COVID-19. As for the study in general: T cells, B-cell-depleted T cells, or PBMCs supplied cDNA or gDNA.

Profiling relied on immunoSEQ multiplex PCR, and the TCRdb table lists in-frame clones only, not all of them. Among 100,000 or so clones listed, 80% to 90% were seen once. This clone was seen once. Germline CDR1 reads SGDLS; CDR2 reads YYNGEE. The ends were cut back, 0 bases at V and 5 bases at J, with 15 bases in the middle. This CDR3 has 16 residues. Among Cohort 3 donors, those recovered had two negative PCRs, clearance, or symptom resolution. This rearrangement joins TRBV9 to TRBJ2-1; a weak D match, TRBD2 (5 bases). Material: PBMCs or T cells enriched from blood (not recorded which). The TCR originated in a woman aged 45-60 years who had recovered from COVID-19. The CDR3 bases are TGTGCCAGCAGCGTAGAGAGGGTTTACCAGAACAATGAGCAGTTCTTC. Its translation is CASSVERVYQNNEQFF.